Below are 2 T cell receptor beta chains sequenced from a single sample in a study of T cells in Graves' hyperthyroidism and ophthalmopathy. The CDR3 regions of TCR beta were amplified from RNA transcripts. HTBI primers drove first-round RT-PCR of the TCR CDR3. Each CDR3 protein gets one entry after TCRdb re-called the multiplex PCR reads with MiXCR. This table has around 450,000 distinct CDR3 sequences, approximately 14% appearing once. The specimen sequenced was blood. The receptors come from a woman aged 18-30 years with Graves' hyperthyroidism.

This clonotype was detected a few times. This rearrangement joins TRBV6-4 to TRBJ2-1; D is possibly TRBD1 (5 bases). CDR3 length: 15 amino acids. The germline V gene has CDR1 MRHNA and CDR2 SNTAGT. V dropped 3 bases and J dropped 9 bases, with 18 bases sitting between them. The CDR3 reads CASSESGIIKGEQFF. CDR3 nucleotides: TGTGCCAGCAGTGAATCAGGGATTATTAAGGGTGAGCAGTTCTTC.

Ten or more counts support this clonotype. This rearrangement joins TRBV11-2 to TRBJ2-5; 13 bases are shared with TRBD2. CDR3 length equals 16 residues. Germline CDR1 is SGHAT and CDR2 is FQNNGV. J gave up 9 bases and V 3 bases, and 10 bases lay outside the gene matches. The DNA for the CDR3 is TGTGCCAGCAGCTTGACTAGCGGGGGGCCCGGGGAGTCCCAGTACTTC. Amino acid sequence: CASSLTSGGPGESQYF.